This T cell receptor beta chain was documented in a study of cytomegalovirus exposure and HLA in healthy donors. General study points: The study recorded around 160 TCR beta chains that were cytomegalovirus-associated. Apart from CMV serostatus, no immune exposure information was available.

CDR1 and CDR2 from the germline V gene are SSHAT and FNYEAQ (reference sequence). This CDR3 contains 15 residues. PCR amplification relied on 60 Vbeta primers (plus 13 Jbeta primers). In the authors' workflow: There were about 80 million unique TCR beta chains by a later count, and around 10 million of them were shared. This table comes from immunoSEQ multiplex PCR, and its TCRdb copy is limited to in-frame clones, with some not included. V and J calls plus clone size are reproduced from that table; the DNA served to infer D and trimming. The sample includes approximately 110,000 clones, approximately 80% of them seen just once. On this clone itself: The target antigen is unknown. One end of the junction is discordant with germline, which a read error may explain.

The clonotype comes from a human donor in good health. Sequenced material: PBMCs. V is TRBV7-7 and J is TRBJ2-5; 9 bases line up with TRBD2. The CDR3 spells CASSYGLAYQETQYF. CDR3 nucleotides: TGTGCTAGCAGTTACGGACTAGCGTACCAAGAGACCCAGTACTTC. The full variable domain, rest sourced from reference TRBV7-7 and TRBJ2-5, is GAGVSQSPRYKVTKRGQDVTLRCDPISSHATLYWYQQALGQGPEFLTYFNYEAQPDKSGLPSDRFSAERPEGSISTLTIQRTEQRDSAMYRCASSYGLAYQETQYFGPGTRLLVL.